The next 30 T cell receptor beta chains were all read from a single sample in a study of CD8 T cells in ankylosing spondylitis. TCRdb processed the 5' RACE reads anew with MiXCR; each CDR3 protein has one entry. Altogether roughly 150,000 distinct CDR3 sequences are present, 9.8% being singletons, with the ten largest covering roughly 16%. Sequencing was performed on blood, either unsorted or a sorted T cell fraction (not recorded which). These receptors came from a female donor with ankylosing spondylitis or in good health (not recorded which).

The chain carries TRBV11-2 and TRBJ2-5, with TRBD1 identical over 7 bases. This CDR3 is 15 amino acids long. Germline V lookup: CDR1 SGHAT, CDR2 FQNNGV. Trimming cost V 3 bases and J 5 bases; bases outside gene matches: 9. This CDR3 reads CASSFRQGDGETQYF. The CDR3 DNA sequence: TGTGCCAGCAGCTTTAGACAGGGTGACGGGGAGACCCAGTACTTC. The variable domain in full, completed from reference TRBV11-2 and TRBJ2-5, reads EAGVAQSPRYKIIEKRQSVAFWCNPISGHATLYWYQQILGQGPKLLIQFQNNGVVDDSQLPKDRFSAERLKGVDSTLKIQPAKLEDSAVYLCASSFRQGDGETQYFGPGTRLLVL.

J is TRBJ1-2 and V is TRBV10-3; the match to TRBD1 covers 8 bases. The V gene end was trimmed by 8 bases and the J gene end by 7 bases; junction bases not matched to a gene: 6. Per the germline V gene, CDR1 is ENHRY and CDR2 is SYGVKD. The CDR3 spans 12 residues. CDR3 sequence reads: CAIGGQVVGYTF. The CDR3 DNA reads TGTGCCATCGGGGGACAGGTAGTTGGCTACACCTTC.

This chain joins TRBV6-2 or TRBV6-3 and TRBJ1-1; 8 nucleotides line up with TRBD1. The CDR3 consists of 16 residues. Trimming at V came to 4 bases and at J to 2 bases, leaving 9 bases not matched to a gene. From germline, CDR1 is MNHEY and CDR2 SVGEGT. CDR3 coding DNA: TGTGCCAGCAGTTTTGGACAGGGCTTTTTTAACACTGAAGCTTTCTTT. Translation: CASSFGQGFFNTEAFF.

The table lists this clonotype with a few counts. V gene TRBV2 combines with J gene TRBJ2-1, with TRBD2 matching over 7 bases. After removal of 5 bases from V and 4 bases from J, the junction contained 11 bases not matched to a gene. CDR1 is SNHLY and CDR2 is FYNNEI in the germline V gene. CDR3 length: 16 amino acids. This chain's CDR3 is CASSHPTSDPYNEQFF. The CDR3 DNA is TGTGCCAGCAGTCATCCAACTAGCGACCCGTACAATGAGCAGTTCTTC.

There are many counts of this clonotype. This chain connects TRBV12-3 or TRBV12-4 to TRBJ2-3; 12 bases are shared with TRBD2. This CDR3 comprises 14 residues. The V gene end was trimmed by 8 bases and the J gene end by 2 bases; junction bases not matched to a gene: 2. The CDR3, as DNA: TGTGCCAGCGGACTAGCGGGGCCCACAGATACGCAGTATTTT. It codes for CASGLAGPTDTQYF.

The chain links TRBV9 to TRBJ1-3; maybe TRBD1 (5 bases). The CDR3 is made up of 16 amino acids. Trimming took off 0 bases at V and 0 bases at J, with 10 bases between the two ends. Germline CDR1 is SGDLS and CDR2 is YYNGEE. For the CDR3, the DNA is TGTGCCAGCAGCGTAGGGTCAAGGGGCTCTGGAAACACCATATATTTT. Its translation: CASSVGSRGSGNTIYF.

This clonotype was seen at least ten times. CDR3 DNA: TGTGCCAGCAGCCAAATCGGGGGGAAGACCCAGTACTTC. Translating it yields CASSQIGGKTQYF. V is TRBV4-2 and J is TRBJ2-5; 7 bases map to TRBD2. The CDR3 consists of 13 residues. Looked up from germline, CDR1 is LGHNA and CDR2 is YNFKEQ. V shed 2 bases, J shed 6 bases, and the junction held 3 bases outside the gene matches.

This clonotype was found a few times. CDR3 region: CSARRERNEQFF. In DNA, the CDR3 is TGCAGTGCTAGGAGGGAGAGGAATGAGCAGTTCTTC. The rearrangement joins TRBV20-1 to TRBJ2-1; possible D gene TRBD2, 5 bases. Germline V gene sequence: CDR1 DFQATT, CDR2 SNEGSKA (reference sequence). The CDR3 covers 12 residues. The V end was cut by 3 bases, the J end by 7 bases, with 10 bases between.

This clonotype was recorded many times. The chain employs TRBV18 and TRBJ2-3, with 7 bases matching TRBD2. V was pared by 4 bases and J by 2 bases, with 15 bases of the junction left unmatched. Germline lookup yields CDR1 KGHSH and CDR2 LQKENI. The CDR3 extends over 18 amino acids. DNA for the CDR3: TGTGCCAGCTCACGCCCGGGGAGGGGAGTTCTGTCCACAGATACGCAGTATTTT. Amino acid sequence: CASSRPGRGVLSTDTQYF.

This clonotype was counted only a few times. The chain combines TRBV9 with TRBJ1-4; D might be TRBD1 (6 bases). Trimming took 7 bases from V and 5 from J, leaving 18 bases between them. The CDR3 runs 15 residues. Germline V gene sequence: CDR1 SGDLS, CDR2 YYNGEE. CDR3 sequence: CASSHGRGRNEKLFF. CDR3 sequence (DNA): TGTGCCAGCTCCCATGGCAGGGGACGAAATGAAAAACTGTTTTTT.

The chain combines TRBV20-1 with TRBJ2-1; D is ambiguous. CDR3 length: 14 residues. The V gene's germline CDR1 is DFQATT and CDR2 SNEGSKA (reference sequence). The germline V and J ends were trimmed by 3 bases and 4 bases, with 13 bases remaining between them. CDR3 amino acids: CSARRLVVYNEQFF. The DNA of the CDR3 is TGCAGTGCTAGGCGGCTAGTAGTATACAATGAGCAGTTCTTC.

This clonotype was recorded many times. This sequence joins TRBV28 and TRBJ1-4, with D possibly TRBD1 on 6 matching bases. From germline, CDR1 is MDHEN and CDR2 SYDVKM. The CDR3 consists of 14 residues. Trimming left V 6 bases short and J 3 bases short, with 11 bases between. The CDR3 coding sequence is TGTGCCAGCAGCCTCCGACAGGCTAATGAAAAACTGTTTTTT. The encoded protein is CASSLRQANEKLFF.

The CDR3 DNA sequence: TGTGCCAGCGGCGTCAGCAGCGAGCAGTACTTC. Translating gives CASGVSSEQYF. The chain uses TRBV27 and TRBJ2-7; D gene uncertain. V was cut by 8 bases and J by 6 bases, with 11 bases left in between. The CDR3 consists of 11 residues. Germline V gene lookup returns CDR1 MNHEY and CDR2 SMNVEV (reference sequence).

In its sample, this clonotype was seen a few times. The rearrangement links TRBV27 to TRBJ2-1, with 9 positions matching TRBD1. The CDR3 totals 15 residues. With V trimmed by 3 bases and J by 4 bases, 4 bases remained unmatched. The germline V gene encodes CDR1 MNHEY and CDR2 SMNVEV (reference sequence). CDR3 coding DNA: TGTGCCAGCAGTTTTGCACAGGGGGCATACAATGAGCAGTTCTTC. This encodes CASSFAQGAYNEQFF.

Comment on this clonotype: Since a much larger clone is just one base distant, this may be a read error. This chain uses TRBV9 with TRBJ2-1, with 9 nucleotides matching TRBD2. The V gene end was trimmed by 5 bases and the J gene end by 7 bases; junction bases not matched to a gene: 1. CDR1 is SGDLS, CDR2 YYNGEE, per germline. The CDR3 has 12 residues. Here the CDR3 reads CASSTSGNEQFF. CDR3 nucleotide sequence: TGTGCCAGCAGTACTAGCGGGAATGAGCAGTTCTTC.

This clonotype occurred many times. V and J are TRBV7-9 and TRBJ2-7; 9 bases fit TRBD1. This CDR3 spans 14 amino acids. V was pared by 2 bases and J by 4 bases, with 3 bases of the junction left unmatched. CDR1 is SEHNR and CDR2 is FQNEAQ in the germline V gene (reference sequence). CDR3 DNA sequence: TGTGCCAGCAGCTTAAGGACAGGGGATTACGAGCAGTACTTC. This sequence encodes CASSLRTGDYEQYF.

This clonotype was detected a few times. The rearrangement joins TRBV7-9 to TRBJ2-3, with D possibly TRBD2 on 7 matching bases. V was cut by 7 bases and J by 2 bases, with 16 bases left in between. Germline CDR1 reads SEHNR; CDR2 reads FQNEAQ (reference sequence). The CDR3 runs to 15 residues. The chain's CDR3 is CASTLNAGATDTQYF. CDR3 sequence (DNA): TGTGCCAGCACCCTCAACGCGGGGGCCACAGATACGCAGTATTTT.

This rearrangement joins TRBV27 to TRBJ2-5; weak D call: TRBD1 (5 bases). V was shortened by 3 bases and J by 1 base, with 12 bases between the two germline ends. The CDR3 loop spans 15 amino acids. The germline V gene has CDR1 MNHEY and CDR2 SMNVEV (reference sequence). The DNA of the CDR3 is TGTGCCAGCAGTTTCTCCCCCGACAGCCAAGAGACCCAGTACTTC. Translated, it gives CASSFSPDSQETQYF.

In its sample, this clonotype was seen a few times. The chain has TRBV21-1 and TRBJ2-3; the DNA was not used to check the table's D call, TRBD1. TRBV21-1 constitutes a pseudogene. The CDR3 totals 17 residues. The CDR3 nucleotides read TGTGCCAGCAGCAAAGCCCGGTCAGCGGGCGGAGCAGATACGCAGTATTTT. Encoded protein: CASSKARSAGGADTQYF.

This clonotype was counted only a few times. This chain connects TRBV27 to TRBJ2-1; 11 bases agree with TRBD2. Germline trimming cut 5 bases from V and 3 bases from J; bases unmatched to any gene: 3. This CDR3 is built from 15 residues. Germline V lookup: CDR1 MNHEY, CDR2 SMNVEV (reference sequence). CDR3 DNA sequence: TGTGCCAGCAGTGTAGCGGGGGGGCTCTACAATGAGCAGTTCTTC. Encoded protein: CASSVAGGLYNEQFF.

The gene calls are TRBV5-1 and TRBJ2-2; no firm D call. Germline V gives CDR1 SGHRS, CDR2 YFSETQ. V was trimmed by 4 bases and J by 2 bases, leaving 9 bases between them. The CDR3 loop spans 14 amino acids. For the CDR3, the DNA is TGCGCCAGCAGCAGAGGAGAAAACACCGGGGAGCTGTTTTTT. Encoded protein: CASSRGENTGELFF.

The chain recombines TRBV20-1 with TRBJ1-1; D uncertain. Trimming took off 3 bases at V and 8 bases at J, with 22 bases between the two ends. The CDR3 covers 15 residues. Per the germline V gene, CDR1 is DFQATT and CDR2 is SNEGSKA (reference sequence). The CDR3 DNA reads TGCAGTGCTAGCATTCGTGGGCAGGCCGAATTGGAAGCTTTCTTT. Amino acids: CSASIRGQAELEAFF.

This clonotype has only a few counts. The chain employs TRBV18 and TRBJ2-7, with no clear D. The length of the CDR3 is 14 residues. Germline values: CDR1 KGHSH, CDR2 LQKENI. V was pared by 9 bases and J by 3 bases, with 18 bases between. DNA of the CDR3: TGTGCCAGTTCAGACGAAACGGGCGTCTACGAGCAGTACTTC. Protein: CASSDETGVYEQYF.

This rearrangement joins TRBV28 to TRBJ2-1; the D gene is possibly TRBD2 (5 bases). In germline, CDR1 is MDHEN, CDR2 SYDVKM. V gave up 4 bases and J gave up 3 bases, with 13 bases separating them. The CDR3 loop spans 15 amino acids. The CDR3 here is CASSYKRRYYNEQFF. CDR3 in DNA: TGTGCCAGCAGTTACAAGCGGAGGTACTACAATGAGCAGTTCTTC. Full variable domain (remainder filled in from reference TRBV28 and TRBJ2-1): DVKVTQSSRYLVKRTGEKVFLECVQDMDHENMFWYRQDPGLGLRLIYFSYDVKMKEKGDIPEGYSVSREKKERFSLILESASTNQTSMYLCASSYKRRYYNEQFFGPGTRLTVL.

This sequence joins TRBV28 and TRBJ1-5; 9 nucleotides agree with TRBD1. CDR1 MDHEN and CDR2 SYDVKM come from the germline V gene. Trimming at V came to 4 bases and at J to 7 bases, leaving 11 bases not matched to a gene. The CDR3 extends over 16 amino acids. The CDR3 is CASSSPIDRGGQPQHF. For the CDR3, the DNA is TGTGCCAGCAGTTCGCCCATCGACAGGGGGGGACAGCCCCAGCATTTT. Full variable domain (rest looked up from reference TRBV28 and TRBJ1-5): DVKVTQSSRYLVKRTGEKVFLECVQDMDHENMFWYRQDPGLGLRLIYFSYDVKMKEKGDIPEGYSVSREKKERFSLILESASTNQTSMYLCASSSPIDRGGQPQHFGDGTRLSIL.

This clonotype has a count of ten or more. The CDR3 nucleotides read TGTGCCAGCAGCCTAACAGGGGGCGCTTACACTGAAGCTTTCTTT. Translated, it gives CASSLTGGAYTEAFF. The rearrangement uses TRBV5-5 and TRBJ1-1, with TRBD1 matching 9 bases. Germline CDR1 and CDR2: SGHKS and YYEKEE (reference sequence). The length of the CDR3 is 15 residues. Trimming removed 4 bases from V and 3 bases from J; junction bases left unmatched: 7.

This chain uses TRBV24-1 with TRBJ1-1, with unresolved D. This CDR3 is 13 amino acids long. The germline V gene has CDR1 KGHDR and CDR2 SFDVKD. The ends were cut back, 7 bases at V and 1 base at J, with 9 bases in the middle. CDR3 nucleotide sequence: TGTGCCACCAGCTCCTCAGGGAACACTGAAGCTTTCTTT. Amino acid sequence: CATSSSGNTEAFF.

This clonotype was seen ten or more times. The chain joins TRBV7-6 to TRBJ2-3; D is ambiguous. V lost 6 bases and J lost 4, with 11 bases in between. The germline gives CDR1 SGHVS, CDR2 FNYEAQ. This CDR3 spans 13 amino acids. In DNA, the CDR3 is TGTGCCAGCAGTTTAAGTGGGGCAGATACGCAGTATTTT. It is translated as CASSLSGADTQYF.

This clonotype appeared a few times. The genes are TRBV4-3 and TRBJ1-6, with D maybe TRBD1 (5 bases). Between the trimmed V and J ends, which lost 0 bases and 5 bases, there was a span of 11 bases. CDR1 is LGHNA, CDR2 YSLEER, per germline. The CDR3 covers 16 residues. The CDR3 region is CASSQDYGGDNSPLHF. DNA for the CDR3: TGCGCCAGCAGCCAAGATTATGGAGGGGATAATTCACCCCTCCACTTT.

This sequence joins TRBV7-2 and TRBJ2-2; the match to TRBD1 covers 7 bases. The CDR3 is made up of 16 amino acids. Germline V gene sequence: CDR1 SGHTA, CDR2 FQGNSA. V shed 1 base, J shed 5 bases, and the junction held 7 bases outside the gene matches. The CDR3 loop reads CASSLGETGITGELFF. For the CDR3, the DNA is TGTGCCAGCAGCTTAGGCGAGACAGGGATTACCGGGGAGCTGTTTTTT.